This T cell receptor beta chain was observed in a study of cytomegalovirus exposure and HLA in healthy donors. The CDR3 length is 14 residues. Trimming took 2 bases from V and 2 from J; bases not matched to a gene: 0. Germline assignment: CDR1 MGHRA and CDR2 YSYEKL. As concerns this clone: As yet, its antigen is unknown.

Amplification used 60 Vbeta primers and 13 Jbeta primers. The table came from immunoSEQ multiplex PCR; TCRdb's copy has only in-frame clones and leaves some out. The sample gives more than 95,000 clones, 65% to 85% of which show up once; 13% to 15% is in the top ten. Study-wide results and limits: Association of a missense DCLRE1C variant with TCR beta V- and J-gene trimming was reported in a later analysis. Most observed TCR sequences were rare, whereas some public TCRs were detected in many donors.

This chain links TRBV4-1 with TRBJ2-7; 10 bases align to TRBD2. Sequencing was carried out using PBMCs. The receptor was derived from an older woman in good health and CMV-seropositive. The CDR3 DNA reads as TGCGCCAGCAGCCAACTAGCGGGAGCCTACGAGCAGTACTTC. Protein sequence: CASSQLAGAYEQYF.